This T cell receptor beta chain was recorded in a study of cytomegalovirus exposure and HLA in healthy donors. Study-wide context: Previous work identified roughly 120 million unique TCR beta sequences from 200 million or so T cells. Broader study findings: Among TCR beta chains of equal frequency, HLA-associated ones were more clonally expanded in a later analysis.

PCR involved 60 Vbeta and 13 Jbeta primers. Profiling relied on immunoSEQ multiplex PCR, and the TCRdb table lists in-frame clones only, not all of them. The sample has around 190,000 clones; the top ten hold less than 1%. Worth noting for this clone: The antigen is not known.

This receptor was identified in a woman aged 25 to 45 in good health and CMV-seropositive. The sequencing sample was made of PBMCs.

CDR3 loop: CAWRPQGALGNTIYF. DNA for the CDR3: TGTGCCTGGAGGCCACAGGGGGCGCTTGGAAACACCATATATTTT. The gene calls are TRBV30 and TRBJ1-3, with 9 nucleotides matching TRBD1. J lost 3 bases, V lost 3 bases, and 6 bases had no gene match. The CDR3 consists of 15 residues. CDR1 is GTSNPN, CDR2 SVGIG, per germline (reference sequence).